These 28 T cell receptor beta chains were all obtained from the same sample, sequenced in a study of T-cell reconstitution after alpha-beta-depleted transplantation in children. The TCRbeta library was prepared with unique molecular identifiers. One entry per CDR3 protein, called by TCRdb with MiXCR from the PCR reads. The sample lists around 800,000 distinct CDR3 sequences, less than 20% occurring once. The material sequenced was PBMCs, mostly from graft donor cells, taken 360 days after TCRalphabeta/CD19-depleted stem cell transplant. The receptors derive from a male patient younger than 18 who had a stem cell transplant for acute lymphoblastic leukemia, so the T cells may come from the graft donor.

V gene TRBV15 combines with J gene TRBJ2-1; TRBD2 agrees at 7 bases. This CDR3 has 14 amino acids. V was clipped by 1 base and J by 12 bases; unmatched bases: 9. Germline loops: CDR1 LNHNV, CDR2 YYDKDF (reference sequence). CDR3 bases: TGTGCCACCAGCAGAGCGACCGCTGGGGGGGGGCAGTTCTTC. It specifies CATSRATAGGGQFF.

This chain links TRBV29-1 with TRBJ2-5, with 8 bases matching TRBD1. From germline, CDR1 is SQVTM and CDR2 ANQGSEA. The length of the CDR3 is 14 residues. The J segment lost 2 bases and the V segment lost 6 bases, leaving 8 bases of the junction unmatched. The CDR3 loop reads CSVPGTGAQETQYF. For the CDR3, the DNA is TGCAGCGTCCCGGGGACAGGTGCTCAAGAGACCCAGTACTTC.

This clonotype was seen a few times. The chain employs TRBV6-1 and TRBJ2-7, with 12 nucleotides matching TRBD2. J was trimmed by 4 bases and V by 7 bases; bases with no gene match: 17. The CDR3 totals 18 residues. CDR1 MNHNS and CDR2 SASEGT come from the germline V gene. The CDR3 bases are TGTGCCAGCACCATAAAAGGACAGACTAGCGGGAGTACTTACGAGCAGTACTTC. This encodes CASTIKGQTSGSTYEQYF.

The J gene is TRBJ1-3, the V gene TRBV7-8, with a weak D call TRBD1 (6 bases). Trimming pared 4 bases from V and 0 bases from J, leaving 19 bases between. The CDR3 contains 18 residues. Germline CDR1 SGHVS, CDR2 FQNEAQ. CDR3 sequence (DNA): TGTGCCAGCAGCTCCCTACGGGCAGGGGCTGACTCTGGAAACACCATATATTTT. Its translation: CASSSLRAGADSGNTIYF.

DNA for the CDR3: TGCAGTGCCAGCCATGGGGCCTCCTACGAGCAGTACTTC. Its protein is CSASHGASYEQYF. The chain links TRBV20-1 to TRBJ2-7, with TRBD1 as a possible D gene (5 bases). Germline values: CDR1 DFQATT, CDR2 SNEGSKA (reference sequence). V lost 6 bases, J lost 0 bases, and 12 bases lay in between. This CDR3 is built from 13 residues.

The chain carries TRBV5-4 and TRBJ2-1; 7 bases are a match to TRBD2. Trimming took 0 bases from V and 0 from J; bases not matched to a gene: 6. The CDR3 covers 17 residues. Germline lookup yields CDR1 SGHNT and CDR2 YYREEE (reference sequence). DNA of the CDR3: TGTGCCAGCAGCTTGGCGGGTAGCGGGTTCTCCTACAATGAGCAGTTCTTC. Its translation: CASSLAGSGFSYNEQFF.

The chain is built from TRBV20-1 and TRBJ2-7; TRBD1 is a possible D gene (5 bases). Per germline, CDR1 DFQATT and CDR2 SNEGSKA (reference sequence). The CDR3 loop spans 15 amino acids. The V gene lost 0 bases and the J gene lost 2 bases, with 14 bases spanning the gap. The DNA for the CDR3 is TGCAGTGCTAGAGATCAGCAGGGTACGCCCTACGAGCAGTACTTC. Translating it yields CSARDQQGTPYEQYF.

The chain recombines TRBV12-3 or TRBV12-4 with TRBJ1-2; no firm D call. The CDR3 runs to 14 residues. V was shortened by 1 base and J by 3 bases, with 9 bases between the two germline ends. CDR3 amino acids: CASSLDRTYYGYTF. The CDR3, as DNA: TGTGCCAGCAGTTTAGACAGAACCTACTATGGCTACACCTTC.

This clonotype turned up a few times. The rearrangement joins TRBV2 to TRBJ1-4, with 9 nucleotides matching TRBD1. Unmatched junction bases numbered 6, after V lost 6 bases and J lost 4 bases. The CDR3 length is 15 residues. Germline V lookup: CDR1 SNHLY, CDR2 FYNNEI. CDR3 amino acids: CASSGQGTGNEKLFF. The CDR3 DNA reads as TGTGCCAGCAGCGGACAGGGGACGGGTAATGAAAAACTGTTTTTT.

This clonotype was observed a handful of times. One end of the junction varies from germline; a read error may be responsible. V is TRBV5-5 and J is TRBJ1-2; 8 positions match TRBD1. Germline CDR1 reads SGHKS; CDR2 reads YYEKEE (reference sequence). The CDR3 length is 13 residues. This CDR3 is CAGSRQGNYGYTF. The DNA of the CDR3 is TGTGCCGGCAGCCGACAGGGGAACTATGGCTACACCTTC.

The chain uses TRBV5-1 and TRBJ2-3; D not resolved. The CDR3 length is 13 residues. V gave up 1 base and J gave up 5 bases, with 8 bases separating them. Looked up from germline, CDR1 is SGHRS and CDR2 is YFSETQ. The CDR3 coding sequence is TGCGCCAGCAGCTTGAGGGCCGTAGATACGCAGTATTTT. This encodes CASSLRAVDTQYF.

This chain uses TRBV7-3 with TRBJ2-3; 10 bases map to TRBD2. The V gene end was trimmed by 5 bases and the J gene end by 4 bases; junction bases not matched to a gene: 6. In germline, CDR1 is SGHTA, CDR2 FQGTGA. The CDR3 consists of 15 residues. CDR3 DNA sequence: TGTGCCAGCAGCGACAGCGGGAGGGCCGCAGATACGCAGTATTTT. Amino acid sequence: CASSDSGRAADTQYF.

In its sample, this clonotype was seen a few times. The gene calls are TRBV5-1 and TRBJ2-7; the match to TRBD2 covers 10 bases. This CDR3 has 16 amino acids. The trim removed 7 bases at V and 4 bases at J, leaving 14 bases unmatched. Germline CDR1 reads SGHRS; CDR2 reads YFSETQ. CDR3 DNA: TGCGCCAGCCCTATACGACGGACTAGCGGCGCTTACGAGCAGTACTTC. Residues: CASPIRRTSGAYEQYF. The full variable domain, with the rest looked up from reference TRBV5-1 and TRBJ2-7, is KAGVTQTPRYLIKTRGQQVTLSCSPISGHRSVSWYQQTPGQGLQFLFEYFSETQRNKGNFPGRFSGRQFSNSRSEMNVSTLELGDSALYLCASPIRRTSGAYEQYFGPGTRLTVT.

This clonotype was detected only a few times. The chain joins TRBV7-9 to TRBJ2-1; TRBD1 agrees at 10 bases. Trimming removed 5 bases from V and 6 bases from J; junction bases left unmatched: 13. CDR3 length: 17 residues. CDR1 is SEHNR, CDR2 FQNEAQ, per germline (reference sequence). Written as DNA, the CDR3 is TGTGCCAGCAGCGACACGAGGAGGGACAGGGGAGCCAATGAGCAGTTCTTC. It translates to CASSDTRRDRGANEQFF.

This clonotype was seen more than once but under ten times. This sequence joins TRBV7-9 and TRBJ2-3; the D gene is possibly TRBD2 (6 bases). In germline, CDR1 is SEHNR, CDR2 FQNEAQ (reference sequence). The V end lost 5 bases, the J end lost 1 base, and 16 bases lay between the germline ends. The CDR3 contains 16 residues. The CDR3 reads CASSEATSWGTDTQYF. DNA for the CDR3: TGTGCCAGCAGCGAAGCGACTAGTTGGGGCACAGATACGCAGTATTTT.

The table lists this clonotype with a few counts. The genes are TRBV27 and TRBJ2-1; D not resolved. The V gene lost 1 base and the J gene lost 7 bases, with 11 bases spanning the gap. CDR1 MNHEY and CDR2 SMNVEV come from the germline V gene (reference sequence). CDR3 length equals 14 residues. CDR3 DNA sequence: TGTGCCAGCAGTTTATGGCTAGGTAGAAATGAGCAGTTCTTC. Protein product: CASSLWLGRNEQFF.

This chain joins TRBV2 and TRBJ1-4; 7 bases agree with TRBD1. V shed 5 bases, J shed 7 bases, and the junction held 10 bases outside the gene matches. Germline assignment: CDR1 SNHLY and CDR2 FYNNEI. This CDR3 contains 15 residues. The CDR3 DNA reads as TGTGCCAGCAGTTCACAGGGGCGGGGTGGTGAAAAACTGTTTTTT. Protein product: CASSSQGRGGEKLFF.

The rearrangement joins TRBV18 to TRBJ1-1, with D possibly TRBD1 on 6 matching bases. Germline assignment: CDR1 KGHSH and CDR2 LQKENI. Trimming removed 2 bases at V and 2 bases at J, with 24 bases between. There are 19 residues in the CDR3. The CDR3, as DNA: TGTGCCAGCTCACCAGTTTACCCGAGGCGGGGGCAGGGAAACACTGAAGCTTTCTTT. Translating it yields CASSPVYPRRGQGNTEAFF.

CDR3 sequence (DNA): TGTGCCAGTACCAAACCCGGGACAGGGATCTATGGCTACACCTTC. Its translation: CASTKPGTGIYGYTF. The rearrangement uses TRBV9 and TRBJ1-2, with 9 bases matching TRBD1. CDR3 length equals 15 residues. Germline V gives CDR1 SGDLS, CDR2 YYNGEE. V trimming: 8 bases; J trimming: 4 bases; junction bases outside the gene matches: 12.

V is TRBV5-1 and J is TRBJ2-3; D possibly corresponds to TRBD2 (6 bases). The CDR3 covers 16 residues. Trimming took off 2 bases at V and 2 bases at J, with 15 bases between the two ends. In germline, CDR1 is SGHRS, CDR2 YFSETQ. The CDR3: CASSFGTFYTTDTQYF. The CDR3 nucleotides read TGCGCCAGCAGCTTCGGGACTTTCTATACCACAGATACGCAGTATTTT. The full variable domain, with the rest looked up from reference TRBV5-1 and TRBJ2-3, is KAGVTQTPRYLIKTRGQQVTLSCSPISGHRSVSWYQQTPGQGLQFLFEYFSETQRNKGNFPGRFSGRQFSNSRSEMNVSTLELGDSALYLCASSFGTFYTTDTQYFGPGTRLTVL.

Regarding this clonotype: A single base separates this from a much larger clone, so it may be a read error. CDR3: CASSYSFSGRVEHYF. CDR3 sequence (DNA): TGTGCCAGCAGTTACTCGTTTAGCGGGAGGGTCGAGCATTACTTC. The V and J genes are TRBV6-5 and TRBJ2-7; 11 nucleotides agree with TRBD2. The germline CDR1 and CDR2 sequences are MNHEY and SVGAGI. The CDR3 totals 15 residues.

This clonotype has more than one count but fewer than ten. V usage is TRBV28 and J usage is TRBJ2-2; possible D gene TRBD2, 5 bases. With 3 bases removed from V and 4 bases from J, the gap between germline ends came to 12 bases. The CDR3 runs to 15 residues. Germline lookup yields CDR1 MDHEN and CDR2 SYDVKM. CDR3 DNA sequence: TGTGCCAGCAGTTTTCGGGGTAAATCCACCGGGGAGCTGTTTTTT. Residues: CASSFRGKSTGELFF.

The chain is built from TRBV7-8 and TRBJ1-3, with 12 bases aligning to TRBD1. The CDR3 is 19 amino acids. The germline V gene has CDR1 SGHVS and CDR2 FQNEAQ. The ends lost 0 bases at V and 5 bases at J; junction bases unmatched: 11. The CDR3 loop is CASSLARNGDRGLRNTIYF. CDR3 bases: TGTGCCAGCAGCTTAGCCAGGAACGGGGACAGGGGGCTCCGAAACACCATATATTTT. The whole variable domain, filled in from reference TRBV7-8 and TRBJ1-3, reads GAGVSQSPRYKVAKRGQDVALRCDPISGHVSLFWYQQALGQGPEFLTYFQNEAQLDKSGLPSDRFFAERPEGSVSTLKIQRTQQEDSAVYLCASSLARNGDRGLRNTIYFGEGSWLTVV.

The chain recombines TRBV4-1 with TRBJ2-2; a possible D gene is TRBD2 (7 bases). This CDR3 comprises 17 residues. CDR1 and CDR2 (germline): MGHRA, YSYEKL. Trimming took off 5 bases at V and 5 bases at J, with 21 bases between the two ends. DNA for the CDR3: TGCGCCAGCAGCTCCCCTGAGGGGGGGCGTGGGACCGGGGAGCTGTTTTTT. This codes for CASSSPEGGRGTGELFF.

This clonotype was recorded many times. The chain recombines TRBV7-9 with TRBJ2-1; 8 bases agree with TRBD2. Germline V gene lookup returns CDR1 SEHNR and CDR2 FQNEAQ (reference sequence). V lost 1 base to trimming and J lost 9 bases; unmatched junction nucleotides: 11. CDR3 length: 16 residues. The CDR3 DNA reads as TGTGCCAGCAGCTTAGTCTTCGTAGCGGGATTGGGTGAGCAGTTCTTC. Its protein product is CASSLVFVAGLGEQFF.

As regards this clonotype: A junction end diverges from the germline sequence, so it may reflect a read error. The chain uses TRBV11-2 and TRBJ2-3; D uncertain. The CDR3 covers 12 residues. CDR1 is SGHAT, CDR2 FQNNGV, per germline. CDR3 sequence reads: CASSAHTDAQYF. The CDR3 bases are TGTGCCAGCAGCGCCCATACAGATGCGCAGTATTTT.

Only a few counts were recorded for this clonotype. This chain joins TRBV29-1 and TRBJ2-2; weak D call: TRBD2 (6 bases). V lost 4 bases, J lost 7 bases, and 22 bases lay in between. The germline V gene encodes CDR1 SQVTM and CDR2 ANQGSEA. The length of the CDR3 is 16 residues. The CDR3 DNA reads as TGCAGCGTTGGGGGGTTAGGGAACCAGGGAGGCGGGGAGCTGTTTTTT. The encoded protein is CSVGGLGNQGGGELFF.

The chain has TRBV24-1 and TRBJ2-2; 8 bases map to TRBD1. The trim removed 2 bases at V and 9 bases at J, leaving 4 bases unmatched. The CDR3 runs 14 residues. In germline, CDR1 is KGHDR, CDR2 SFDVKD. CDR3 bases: TGTGCCACCAGTGATTCGGCAGGGGGCCGGGAGCTGTTTTTT. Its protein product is CATSDSAGGRELFF.